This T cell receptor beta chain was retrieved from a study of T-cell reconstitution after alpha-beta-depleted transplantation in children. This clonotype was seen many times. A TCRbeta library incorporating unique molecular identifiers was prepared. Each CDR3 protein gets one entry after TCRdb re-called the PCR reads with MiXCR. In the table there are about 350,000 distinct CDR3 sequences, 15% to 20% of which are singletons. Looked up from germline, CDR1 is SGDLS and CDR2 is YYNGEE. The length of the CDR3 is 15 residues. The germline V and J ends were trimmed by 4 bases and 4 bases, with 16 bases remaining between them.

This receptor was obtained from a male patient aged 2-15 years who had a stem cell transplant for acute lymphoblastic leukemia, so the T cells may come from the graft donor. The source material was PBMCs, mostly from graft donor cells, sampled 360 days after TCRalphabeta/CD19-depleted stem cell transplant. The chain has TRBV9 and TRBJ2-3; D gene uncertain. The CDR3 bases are TGTGCCAGCAGCCTCCTGACCAGAGAGGCAGATACGCAGTATTTT. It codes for CASSLLTREADTQYF. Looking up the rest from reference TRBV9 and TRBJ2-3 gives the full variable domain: DSGVTQTPKHLITATGQRVTLRCSPRSGDLSVYWYQQSLDQGLQFLIQYYNGEERAKGNILERFSAQQFPDLHSELNLSSLELGDSALYFCASSLLTREADTQYFGPGTRLTVL.